A single sample is the source of the 30 T cell receptor beta chains below, sequenced in a study of blood T cell repertoires in COVID-19. This table comes from immunoSEQ multiplex PCR, and its TCRdb copy is limited to in-frame clones, with some not included. The repertoire holds about 380,000 clones, around 87% seen once, with about 1.5% in the top ten. The sequenced sample was PBMCs or T cells enriched from blood (not recorded which). The origin of the receptors is a man younger than 45 who had recovered from COVID-19.

The chain couples TRBV6-5 to TRBJ2-3, with 11 bases fitting TRBD2. The CDR3 is made up of 14 amino acids. Losses at the gene ends were 10 bases for V and 0 bases for J; bases not matched to a gene: 3. In germline, CDR1 is MNHEY, CDR2 SVGAGI. The CDR3 nucleotides read TGTGCCACCTGGACTAGCGGGAGCACAGATACGCAGTATTTT. Protein product: CATWTSGSTDTQYF.

The rearrangement uses TRBV7-8 and TRBJ1-5, with TRBD1 as a possible D gene (5 bases). The germline gives CDR1 SGHVS, CDR2 FQNEAQ. Trimming shortened V by 6 bases and J by 7 bases, and 13 bases separated the two germline ends. This CDR3 comprises 13 residues. The CDR3 protein is CASRRGPGQPQHF. CDR3 coding DNA: TGTGCCAGCAGGCGCGGTCCAGGGCAGCCCCAGCATTTT.

The chain is built from TRBV10-3 and TRBJ1-1; D unresolved. The CDR3 has 12 amino acids. V lost 3 bases and J 4 bases, leaving 6 bases between the germline ends. CDR1 and CDR2 (germline): ENHRY, SYGVKD. CDR3 residues: CAISDRGTEAFF. The CDR3 DNA reads as TGTGCCATCAGTGATAGAGGCACTGAAGCTTTCTTT.

This clone is a singleton in its sample. V gene TRBV27 combines with J gene TRBJ1-1; D is perhaps TRBD1 (6 bases). Germline V lookup: CDR1 MNHEY, CDR2 SMNVEV (reference sequence). This CDR3 comprises 15 residues. V gave up 8 bases and J gave up 1 base, with 17 bases separating them. DNA of the CDR3: TGTGCCAGCTTTGAATACAGGGAGAGGAACACTGAAGCTTTCTTT. It yields the protein CASFEYRERNTEAFF.

This chain joins TRBV30 and TRBJ1-2, with D hard to call. The CDR3 sequence is 12 residues long. V lost 1 base to trimming and J lost 9 bases, with 12 bases between them. Looked up from germline, CDR1 is GTSNPN and CDR2 is SVGIG (reference sequence). The CDR3 nucleotides read TGTGCCTGGAGTGATGAGGGAATTAGCTACACCTTC. Its translation: CAWSDEGISYTF.

The chain has TRBV6-1 and TRBJ1-3; TRBD1 might be the D (6 bases). Germline V gene lookup returns CDR1 MNHNS and CDR2 SASEGT. This CDR3 comprises 14 residues. Trimming stripped 3 bases from V and 4 bases from J, with 10 bases between. The CDR3 nucleotides read TGTGCCAGCAGTGAGACGACAGGAGGAAACACCATATATTTT. Translation: CASSETTGGNTIYF.

The chain joins TRBV29-1 to TRBJ2-3; D is ambiguous. Germline CDR1 reads SQVTM; CDR2 reads ANQGSEA. This CDR3 contains 15 residues. V was pared by 1 base and J by 3 bases, with 14 bases between. Here the CDR3 reads CSVEAVPGWTDTQYF. The CDR3 DNA reads as TGCAGCGTTGAAGCGGTACCGGGTTGGACAGATACGCAGTATTTT.

The chain has TRBV30 and TRBJ1-3; 9 nucleotides agree with TRBD1. The CDR3 is 14 amino acids. Germline V gene sequence: CDR1 GTSNPN, CDR2 SVGIG (reference sequence). J gave up 1 base and V 4 bases, and 2 bases lay outside the gene matches. In nucleotides, the CDR3 is TGTGCCTGGAAAGGACAGGGGTCTGGAAACACCATATATTTT. This codes for CAWKGQGSGNTIYF.

V gene TRBV4-2 combines with J gene TRBJ2-7, with D possibly matching TRBD2 (6 bases). This CDR3 is built from 11 residues. From germline, CDR1 is LGHNA and CDR2 YNFKEQ. The ends were cut back, 6 bases at V and 3 bases at J, with 6 bases in the middle. This CDR3 reads CASRGGYEQYF. The CDR3 DNA reads TGTGCCAGCAGGGGGGGCTACGAGCAGTACTTC.

The rearrangement uses TRBV5-1 and TRBJ2-5, with TRBD1 matching over 7 bases. The CDR3 runs to 13 residues. The junction had 4 bases not matched to a gene; V was cut back by 5 bases and J by 3 bases. Per the germline V gene, CDR1 is SGHRS and CDR2 is YFSETQ. CDR3: CASRRDSEETQYF. CDR3 DNA sequence: TGCGCCAGCAGAAGGGACAGCGAAGAGACCCAGTACTTC.

CDR3 protein: CASSLELNSPLHF. CDR3 nucleotides: TGTGCCAGCAGCTTAGAGCTGAATTCACCCCTCCACTTT. V is TRBV7-2 and J is TRBJ1-6; the D is unclear. This CDR3 spans 13 amino acids. Looked up from germline, CDR1 is SGHTA and CDR2 is FQGNSA. V shed 1 base and J shed 7 bases, with 5 bases lying between them.

This clone showed up just once. V usage is TRBV19 and J usage is TRBJ1-5; 12 bases match TRBD1. The V and J ends lost 6 bases and 2 bases, in that order; junction bases with no gene match: 2. The V gene's germline CDR1 is LNHDA and CDR2 SQIVND (reference sequence). The CDR3 loop spans 15 amino acids. The DNA of the CDR3 is TGTGCCAGTAGGGGACAGGGGGCCGGCAATCAGCCCCAGCATTTT. Its protein product is CASRGQGAGNQPQHF. The whole variable domain, remainder taken from reference TRBV19 and TRBJ1-5, is DGGITQSPKYLFRKEGQNVTLSCEQNLNHDAMYWYRQDPGQGLRLIYYSQIVNDFQKGDIAEGYSVSREKKESFPLTVTSAQKNPTAFYLCASRGQGAGNQPQHFGDGTRLSIL.

The chain carries TRBV7-9 and TRBJ1-6; D remains unclear. The V end lost 4 bases, the J end lost 10 bases, and 5 bases lay between the germline ends. The CDR3 is made up of 11 amino acids. Germline assignment: CDR1 SEHNR and CDR2 FQNEAQ (reference sequence). CDR3 nucleotides: TGTGCCAGCAGCTGGGAGTCACCCCTCCACTTT. Translating gives CASSWESPLHF.

A remark on this clone: A much bigger clone sits one base away, suggesting this may be a read error. The V gene is TRBV3-1 (or the pseudogene TRBV3-2), the J gene TRBJ2-7, with D possibly being TRBD2 (6 bases). There are 13 residues in the CDR3. With 2 bases removed from V and 2 bases from J, the gap between germline ends came to 7 bases. CDR1 is LGHDT, CDR2 YNNKEL, per germline (reference sequence). The CDR3 spells CASSQRLAYEQYF. The CDR3 DNA follows: TGTGCCAGCAGCCAAAGACTAGCCTACGAGCAGTACTTC.

The chain joins TRBV5-4 to TRBJ1-3, with 8 nucleotides matching TRBD1. The junction had 5 bases not matched to a gene; V was cut back by 2 bases and J by 4 bases. The CDR3 loop spans 15 amino acids. CDR1 SGHNT and CDR2 YYREEE come from the germline V gene (reference sequence). CDR3 region: CASSLPGGKGNTIYF. The CDR3 DNA follows: TGTGCCAGCAGCTTACCAGGGGGCAAAGGAAACACCATATATTTT.

Points on this clone: The identical CDR3 is also encoded by other nucleotide sequences in the sample. The CDR3 is CASRPGTGGNQPQHF. CDR3 nucleotides: TGTGCCAGCAGACCCGGGACAGGAGGCAATCAGCCCCAGCATTTT. The chain combines TRBV6-5 with TRBJ1-5, with 8 bases matching TRBD1. The CDR3 consists of 15 residues. With V trimmed by 6 bases and J by 2 bases, 6 bases remained unmatched. Germline CDR1 and CDR2: MNHEY and SVGAGI.

The J gene is TRBJ1-6, the V gene TRBV30; D not resolved. Trimming left V 6 bases short and J 0 bases short, with 15 bases between. Germline lookup yields CDR1 GTSNPN and CDR2 SVGIG (reference sequence). The CDR3 has 16 residues. DNA of the CDR3: TGTGCCTGCCGAACGAGTCTGAGCTCCTATAATTCACCCCTCCACTTT. The encoded protein is CACRTSLSSYNSPLHF.

The chain recombines TRBV18 with TRBJ1-1; 10 bases match TRBD1. Losses at the gene ends were 2 bases for V and 10 bases for J; bases not matched to a gene: 10. The germline CDR1 and CDR2 sequences are KGHSH and LQKENI. There are 15 residues in the CDR3. CDR3 region: CASSPGQSGQGVAFF. CDR3 coding DNA: TGTGCCAGCTCACCAGGGCAGAGCGGACAGGGGGTAGCTTTCTTT. The full variable domain, its missing parts supplied by reference TRBV18 and TRBJ1-1, is NAGVMQNPRHLVRRRGQEARLRCSPMKGHSHVYWYRQLPEEGLKFMVYLQKENIIDESGMPKERFSAEFPKEGPSILRIQQVVRGDSAAYFCASSPGQSGQGVAFFGQGTRLTVV.

The chain uses TRBV18 and TRBJ1-1; 8 bases are shared with TRBD1. The CDR3 length is 13 residues. J lost 1 base, V lost 8 bases, and 3 bases had no gene match. Germline V gene sequence: CDR1 KGHSH, CDR2 LQKENI. The CDR3: CASRQGTNTEAFF. CDR3 sequence (DNA): TGTGCCAGCCGACAGGGGACGAACACTGAAGCTTTCTTT.

The rearrangement links TRBV7-2 to TRBJ2-5, with unresolved D. Trimming left V 4 bases short and J 4 bases short, with 4 bases between. The CDR3 extends over 11 amino acids. CDR1 and CDR2 from the germline V gene are SGHTA and FQGNSA. The CDR3 is CASSSLETQYF. CDR3 sequence (DNA): TGTGCCAGCAGCTCCTTAGAGACCCAGTACTTC.

The CDR3 nucleotides are TGTGCCAGCAGCCAACAGGGGACGGTAAGTGAGCAGTTCTTC. Its translation: CASSQQGTVSEQFF. This sequence joins TRBV3-1 (or the pseudogene TRBV3-2) and TRBJ2-1, with D tentatively TRBD1 (6 bases). This CDR3 has 14 amino acids. Trimming shortened V by 2 bases and J by 9 bases, and 14 bases separated the two germline ends. CDR1 is LGHDT and CDR2 is YNNKEL in the germline V gene (reference sequence).

The J gene is TRBJ1-4, the V gene TRBV11-2; D gene uncertain. The germline gives CDR1 SGHAT, CDR2 FQNNGV. The ends were cut back, 4 bases at V and 3 bases at J, with 9 bases in the middle. This CDR3 is built from 14 residues. The CDR3 DNA follows: TGTGCCAGCAGCTCAGGTTTAGCTAATGAAAAACTGTTTTTT. Translated: CASSSGLANEKLFF.

The chain combines TRBV7-2 with TRBJ1-5; TRBD1 agrees at 10 bases. CDR1 and CDR2 (germline): SGHTA, FQGNSA. With V trimmed by 0 bases and J by 4 bases, 6 bases remained unmatched. CDR3 length equals 17 residues. The CDR3: CASSLAWTGGRNQPQHF. CDR3 sequence (DNA): TGTGCCAGCAGCTTAGCGTGGACAGGGGGTCGGAATCAGCCCCAGCATTTT.

This clone showed up just once. CDR3 residues: CASSWDSGQPQHF. In DNA form, the CDR3 reads TGTGCCAGCAGCTGGGACAGCGGTCAGCCCCAGCATTTT. The chain is built from TRBV6-5 and TRBJ1-5; the match to TRBD1 covers 7 bases. Germline V gene sequence: CDR1 MNHEY, CDR2 SVGAGI. CDR3 length equals 13 residues. V was pared by 6 bases and J by 6 bases, with 5 bases of the junction left unmatched.

The chain uses TRBV4-2 and TRBJ1-2; possibly TRBD1 for D (5 bases). Between the trimmed V and J ends, which lost 0 bases and 10 bases, there was a span of 15 bases. CDR1 is LGHNA, CDR2 YNFKEQ, per germline. This CDR3 contains 14 residues. The CDR3 is CASSQDGQSSAYTF. The CDR3, as DNA: TGTGCCAGCAGCCAAGACGGACAATCATCAGCCTACACCTTC.

The chain links TRBV3-1 (or the pseudogene TRBV3-2) to TRBJ2-5, with 12 bases aligning to TRBD2. V was clipped by 4 bases and J by 5 bases; unmatched bases: 2. This CDR3 contains 14 residues. Per germline, CDR1 LGHDT and CDR2 YNNKEL (reference sequence). The CDR3 sequence is CASSPTSGGETQYF. The CDR3 bases are TGTGCCAGCAGCCCGACTAGCGGGGGTGAGACCCAGTACTTC.

The chain is built from TRBV5-1 and TRBJ2-2; D might be TRBD1 (6 bases). The CDR3 consists of 15 residues. V gave up 3 bases and J gave up 3 bases, with 12 bases separating them. Germline loops: CDR1 SGHRS, CDR2 YFSETQ. In DNA form, the CDR3 reads TGCGCCAGCAGCTACGCCCGACAGGACACCGGGGAGCTGTTTTTT. Protein: CASSYARQDTGELFF.

The V gene is TRBV7-8, the J gene TRBJ2-7; 7 bases align to TRBD2. CDR3 length equals 14 residues. Germline CDR1 reads SGHVS; CDR2 reads FQNEAQ. Losses at the gene ends were 0 bases for V and 3 bases for J; bases not matched to a gene: 2. The CDR3 protein is CASSLAGGNYEQYF. The CDR3 DNA is TGTGCCAGCAGCTTAGCCGGGGGGAACTACGAGCAGTACTTC.

V gene TRBV30 combines with J gene TRBJ1-3; no clear D. The germline CDR1 and CDR2 sequences are GTSNPN and SVGIG (reference sequence). The length of the CDR3 is 16 residues. The germline V and J ends were trimmed by 4 bases and 1 base, with 17 bases remaining between them. CDR3 in DNA: TGTGCCTGGAATCGAGGTTCTAAAGAATCTGGAAACACCATATATTTT. It specifies CAWNRGSKESGNTIYF.

The CDR3 DNA sequence: TGCGCCAGCAGCTTAACAGGGGTGGATTGGGACGCAGATACGCAGTATTTT. Protein product: CASSLTGVDWDADTQYF. The chain couples TRBV5-1 to TRBJ2-3; 7 bases are a match to TRBD1. The trim removed 2 bases at V and 4 bases at J, leaving 13 bases unmatched. Germline lookup yields CDR1 SGHRS and CDR2 YFSETQ. CDR3 size: 17 residues. The full variable domain, in which reference TRBV5-1 and TRBJ2-3 provide the parts outside the CDR3, is KAGVTQTPRYLIKTRGQQVTLSCSPISGHRSVSWYQQTPGQGLQFLFEYFSETQRNKGNFPGRFSGRQFSNSRSEMNVSTLELGDSALYLCASSLTGVDWDADTQYFGPGTRLTVL.